The entry below describes one T cell receptor beta chain. This specimen comes from a study of shared clonotypes between healthy human individuals. TCRdb's table, derived via immunoSEQ multiplex PCR, lists solely in-frame clones and lacks some. The sample includes 1.5 million to 2.5 million clones, approximately 94% seen only once; the top ten take 0.95% to 1.5%. Positive CCR7 selection of CD45RO-negative cells yielded the naive CD8 cells, and terminally differentiated effector memory CD45RA+ cells were excluded. With 4 bases removed from V and 4 bases from J, the gap between germline ends came to 14 bases. The CDR3 sequence is 15 residues long. The V gene's germline CDR1 is MNHNS and CDR2 SASEGT.

This chain joins TRBV6-1 and TRBJ2-1; perhaps D is TRBD1 or TRBD2 (6 bases each). The TCR originated in a young man in good health. The material sequenced was naive CD8+ T cells sorted from blood. This CDR3 is CASSGLGGIYNEQFF. The DNA for the CDR3 is TGTGCCAGCAGTGGTCTAGGGGGGATTTACAATGAGCAGTTCTTC.